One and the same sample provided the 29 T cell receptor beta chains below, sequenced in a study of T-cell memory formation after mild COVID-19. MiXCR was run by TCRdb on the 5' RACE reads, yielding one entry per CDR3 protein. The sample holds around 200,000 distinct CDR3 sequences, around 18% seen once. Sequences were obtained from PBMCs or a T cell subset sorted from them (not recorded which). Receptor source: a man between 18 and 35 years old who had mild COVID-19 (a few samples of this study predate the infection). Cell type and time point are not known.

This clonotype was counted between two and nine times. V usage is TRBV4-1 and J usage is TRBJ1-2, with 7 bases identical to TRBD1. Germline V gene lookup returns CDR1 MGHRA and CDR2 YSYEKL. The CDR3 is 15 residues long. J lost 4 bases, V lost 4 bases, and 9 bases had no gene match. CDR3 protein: CASSRPGTVSYGYTF. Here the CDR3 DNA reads TGCGCCAGCAGCCGTCCCGGGACAGTATCCTATGGCTACACCTTC.

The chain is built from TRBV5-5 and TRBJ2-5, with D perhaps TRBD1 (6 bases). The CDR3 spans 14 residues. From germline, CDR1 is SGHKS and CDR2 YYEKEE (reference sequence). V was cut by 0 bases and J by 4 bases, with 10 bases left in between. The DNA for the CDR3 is TGTGCCAGCAGCTTGGTGGGGGCCGCAGAGACCCAGTACTTC. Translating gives CASSLVGAAETQYF.

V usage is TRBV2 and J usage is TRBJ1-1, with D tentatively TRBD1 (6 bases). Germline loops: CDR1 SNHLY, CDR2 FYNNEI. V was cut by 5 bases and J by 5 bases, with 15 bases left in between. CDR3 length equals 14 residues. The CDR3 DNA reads TGTGCCAGCAGTCCGATCCTACAGGGAACTGAAGCTTTCTTT. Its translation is CASSPILQGTEAFF.

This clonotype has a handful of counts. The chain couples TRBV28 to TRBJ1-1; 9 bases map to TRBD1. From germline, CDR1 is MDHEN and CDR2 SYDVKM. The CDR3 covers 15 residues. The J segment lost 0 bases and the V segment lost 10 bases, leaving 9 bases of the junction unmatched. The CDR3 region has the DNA TGTGCCACCCGATACCGACAGGGGGTGAACACTGAAGCTTTCTTT. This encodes CATRYRQGVNTEAFF.

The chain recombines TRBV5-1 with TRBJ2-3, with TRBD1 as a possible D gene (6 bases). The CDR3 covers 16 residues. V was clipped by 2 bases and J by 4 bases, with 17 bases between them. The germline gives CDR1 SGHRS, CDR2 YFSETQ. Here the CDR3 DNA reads TGCGCCAGCAGCTTCGGGGCCAACAGGGCCCCAGATACGCAGTATTTT. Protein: CASSFGANRAPDTQYF.

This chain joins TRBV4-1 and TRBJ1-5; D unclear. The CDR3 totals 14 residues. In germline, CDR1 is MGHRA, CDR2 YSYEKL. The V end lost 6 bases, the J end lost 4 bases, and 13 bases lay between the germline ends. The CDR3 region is CASRHVPGNQPQHF. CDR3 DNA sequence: TGCGCCAGCAGGCACGTACCGGGGAATCAGCCCCAGCATTTT.

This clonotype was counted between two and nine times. Here the CDR3 reads CASTTPATYEQYF. CDR3 nucleotides: TGTGCCAGCACCACGCCTGCTACCTACGAGCAGTACTTC. This rearrangement joins TRBV12-3 or TRBV12-4 to TRBJ2-7; D gene unclear. Trimming cost V 7 bases and J 2 bases, with 12 bases left between them. This CDR3 contains 13 residues.

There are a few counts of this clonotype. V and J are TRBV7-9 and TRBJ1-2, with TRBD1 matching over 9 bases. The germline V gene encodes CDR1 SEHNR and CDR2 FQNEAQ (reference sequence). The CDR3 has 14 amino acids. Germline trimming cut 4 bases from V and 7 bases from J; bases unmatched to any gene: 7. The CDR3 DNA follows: TGTGCCAGCAGCTGGGGGGGACAGGGCCCTGGCTACACCTTC. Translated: CASSWGGQGPGYTF. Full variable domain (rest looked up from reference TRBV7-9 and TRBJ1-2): DTGVSQNPRHKITKRGQNVTFRCDPISEHNRLYWYRQTLGQGPEFLTYFQNEAQLEKSRLLSDRFSAERPKGSFSTLEIQRTEQGDSAMYLCASSWGGQGPGYTFGSGTRLTVV.

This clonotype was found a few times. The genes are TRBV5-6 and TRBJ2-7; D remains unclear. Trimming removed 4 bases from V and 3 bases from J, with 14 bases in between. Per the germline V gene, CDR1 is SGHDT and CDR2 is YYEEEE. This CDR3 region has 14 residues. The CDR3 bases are TGTGCCAGCAGCCGAGTAGTACGTGACTACGAGCAGTACTTC. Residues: CASSRVVRDYEQYF. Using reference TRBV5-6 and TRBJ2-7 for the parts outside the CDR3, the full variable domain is DAGVTQSPTHLIKTRGQQVTLRCSPKSGHDTVSWYQQALGQGPQFIFQYYEEEERQRGNFPDRFSGHQFPNYSSELNVNALLLGDSALYLCASSRVVRDYEQYFGPGTRLTVT.

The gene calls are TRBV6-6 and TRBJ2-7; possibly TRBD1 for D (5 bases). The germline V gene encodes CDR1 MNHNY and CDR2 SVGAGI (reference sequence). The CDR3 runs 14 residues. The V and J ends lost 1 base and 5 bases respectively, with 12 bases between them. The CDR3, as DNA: TGTGCCAGCAGTTACTGGCTGGGGCCCAACGAGCAGTACTTC. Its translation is CASSYWLGPNEQYF.

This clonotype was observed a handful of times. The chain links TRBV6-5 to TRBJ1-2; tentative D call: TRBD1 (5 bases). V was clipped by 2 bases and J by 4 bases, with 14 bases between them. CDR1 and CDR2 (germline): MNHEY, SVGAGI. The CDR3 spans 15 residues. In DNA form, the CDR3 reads TGTGCCAGCAGTTACGGGCAGGGTGGCCTCTATGGCTACACCTTC. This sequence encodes CASSYGQGGLYGYTF.

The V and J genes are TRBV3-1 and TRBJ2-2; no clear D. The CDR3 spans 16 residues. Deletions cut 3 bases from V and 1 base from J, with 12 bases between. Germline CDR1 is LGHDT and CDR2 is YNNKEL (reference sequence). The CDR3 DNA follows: TGTGCCAGCAGCCATATGGGAAGGCAGAACACCGGGGAGCTGTTTTTT. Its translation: CASSHMGRQNTGELFF. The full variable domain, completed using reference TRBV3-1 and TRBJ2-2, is DTAVSQTPKYLVTQMGNDKSIKCEQNLGHDTMYWYKQDSKKFLKIMFSYNNKELIINETVPNRFSPKSPDKAHLNLHINSLELGDSAVYFCASSHMGRQNTGELFFGEGSRLTVL.

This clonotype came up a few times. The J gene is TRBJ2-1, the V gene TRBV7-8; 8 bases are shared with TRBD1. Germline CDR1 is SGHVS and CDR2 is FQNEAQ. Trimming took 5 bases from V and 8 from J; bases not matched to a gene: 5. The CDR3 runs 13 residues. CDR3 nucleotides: TGTGCCAGCAGCGGTGGGACAGGCGATGAGCAGTTCTTC. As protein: CASSGGTGDEQFF.

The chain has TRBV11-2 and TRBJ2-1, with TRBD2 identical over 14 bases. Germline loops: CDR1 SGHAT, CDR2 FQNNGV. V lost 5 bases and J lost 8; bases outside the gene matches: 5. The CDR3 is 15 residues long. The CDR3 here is CASSRGTSGGDEQFF. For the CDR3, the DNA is TGTGCCAGCAGCCGTGGGACTAGCGGGGGAGATGAGCAGTTCTTC.

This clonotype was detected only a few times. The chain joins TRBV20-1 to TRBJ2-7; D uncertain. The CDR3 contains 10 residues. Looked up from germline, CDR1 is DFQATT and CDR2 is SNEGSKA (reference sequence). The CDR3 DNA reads TGCAGTGCTAGACCGGTGGGAACGGTCGTC. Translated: CSARPVGTVV.

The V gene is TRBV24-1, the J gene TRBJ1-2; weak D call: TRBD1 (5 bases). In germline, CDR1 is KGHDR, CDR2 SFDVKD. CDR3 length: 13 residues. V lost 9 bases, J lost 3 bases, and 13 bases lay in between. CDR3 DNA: TGTGCCACCCGGCCGGGGGGTGACTATGGCTACACCTTC. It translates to CATRPGGDYGYTF.

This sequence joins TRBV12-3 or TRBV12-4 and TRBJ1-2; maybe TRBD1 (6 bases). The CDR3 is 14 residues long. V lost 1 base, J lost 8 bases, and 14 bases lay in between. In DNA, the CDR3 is TGTGCCAGCAGTTTAGTTTTAGGGACAAAAGGCTACACCTTC. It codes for CASSLVLGTKGYTF.

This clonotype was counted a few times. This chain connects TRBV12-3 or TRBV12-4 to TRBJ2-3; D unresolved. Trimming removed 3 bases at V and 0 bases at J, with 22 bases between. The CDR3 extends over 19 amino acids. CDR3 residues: CASSFPAETPGRSTDTQYF. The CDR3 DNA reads TGTGCCAGCAGTTTTCCTGCGGAGACTCCTGGACGGAGCACAGATACGCAGTATTTT.

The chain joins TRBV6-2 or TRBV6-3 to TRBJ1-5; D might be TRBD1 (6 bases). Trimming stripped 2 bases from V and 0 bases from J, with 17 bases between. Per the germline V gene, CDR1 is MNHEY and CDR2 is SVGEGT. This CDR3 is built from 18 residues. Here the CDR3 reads CASSYGDTSFYSNQPQHF. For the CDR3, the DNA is TGTGCCAGCAGTTACGGGGACACCTCTTTTTATAGCAATCAGCCCCAGCATTTT.

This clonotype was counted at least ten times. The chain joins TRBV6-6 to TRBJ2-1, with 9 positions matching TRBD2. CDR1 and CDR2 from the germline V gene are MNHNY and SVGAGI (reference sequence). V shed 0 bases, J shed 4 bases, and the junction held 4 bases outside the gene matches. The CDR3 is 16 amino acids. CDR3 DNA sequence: TGTGCCAGCAGTTACTCTGGACTAGCGCCGTACAATGAGCAGTTCTTC. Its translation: CASSYSGLAPYNEQFF.

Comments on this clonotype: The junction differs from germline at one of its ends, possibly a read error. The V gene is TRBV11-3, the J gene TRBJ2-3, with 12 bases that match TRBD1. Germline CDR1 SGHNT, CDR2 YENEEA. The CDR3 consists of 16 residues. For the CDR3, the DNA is TGTGCCAGCAGCCCGACCGGGACAGGGGGCACCGATACGCAGTATTTT. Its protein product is CASSPTGTGGTDTQYF. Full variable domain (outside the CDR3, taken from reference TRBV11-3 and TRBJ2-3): EAGVVQSPRYKIIEKKQPVAFWCNPISGHNTLYWYLQNLGQGPELLIRYENEEAVDDSQLPKDRFSAERLKGVDSTLKIQPAELGDSAVYLCASSPTGTGGTDTQYFGPGTRLTVL.

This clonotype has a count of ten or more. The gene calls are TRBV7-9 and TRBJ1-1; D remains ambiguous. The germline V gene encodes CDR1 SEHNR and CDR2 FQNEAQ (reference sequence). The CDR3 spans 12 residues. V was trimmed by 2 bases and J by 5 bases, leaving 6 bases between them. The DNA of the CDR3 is TGTGCCAGCAGCTTATCGTTTACTGAAGCTTTCTTT. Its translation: CASSLSFTEAFF.

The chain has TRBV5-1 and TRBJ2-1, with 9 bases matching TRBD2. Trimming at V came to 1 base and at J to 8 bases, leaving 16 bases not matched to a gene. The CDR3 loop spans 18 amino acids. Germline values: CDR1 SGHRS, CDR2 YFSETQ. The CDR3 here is CASSLSRLAGPHGDEQFF. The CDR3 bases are TGCGCCAGCAGCTTGAGTAGGCTAGCGGGGCCCCACGGGGATGAGCAGTTCTTC.

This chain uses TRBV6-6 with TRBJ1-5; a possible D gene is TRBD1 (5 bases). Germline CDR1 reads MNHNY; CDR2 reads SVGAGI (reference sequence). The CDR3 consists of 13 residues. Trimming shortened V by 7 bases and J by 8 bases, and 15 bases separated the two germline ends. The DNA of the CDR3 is TGTGCCAGCATCGGAGCTATAGGGGAGCCCCAGCATTTT. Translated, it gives CASIGAIGEPQHF.

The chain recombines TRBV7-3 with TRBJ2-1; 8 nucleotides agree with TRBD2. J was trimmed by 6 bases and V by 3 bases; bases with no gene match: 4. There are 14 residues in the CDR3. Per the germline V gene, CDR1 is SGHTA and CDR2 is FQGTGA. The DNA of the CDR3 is TGTGCCAGCAGCTTGGGCGGGGGGACCAATGAGCAGTTCTTC. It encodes CASSLGGGTNEQFF.

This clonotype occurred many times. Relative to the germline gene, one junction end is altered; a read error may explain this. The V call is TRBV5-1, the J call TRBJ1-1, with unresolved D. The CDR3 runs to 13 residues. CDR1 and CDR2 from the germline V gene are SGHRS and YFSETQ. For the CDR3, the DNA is TGTGCCAGCAGCTTAGCGGAGAACACTGAAGCTTTCTTT. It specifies CASSLAENTEAFF.

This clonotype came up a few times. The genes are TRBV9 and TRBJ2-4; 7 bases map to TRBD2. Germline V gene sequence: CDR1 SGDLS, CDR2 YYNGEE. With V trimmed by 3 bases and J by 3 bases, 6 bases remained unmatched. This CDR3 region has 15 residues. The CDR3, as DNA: TGTGCCAGCAGCGCCCGGGGGGATGGCAAAAACATTCAGTACTTC. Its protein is CASSARGDGKNIQYF.

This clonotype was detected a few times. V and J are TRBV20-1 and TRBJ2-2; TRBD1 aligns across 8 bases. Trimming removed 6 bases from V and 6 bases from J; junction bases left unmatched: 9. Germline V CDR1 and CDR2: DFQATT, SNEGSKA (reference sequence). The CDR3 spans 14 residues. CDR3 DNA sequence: TGCAGTGCCAACAGCCGACAGGGGCCCGGGGAGCTGTTTTTT. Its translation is CSANSRQGPGELFF.

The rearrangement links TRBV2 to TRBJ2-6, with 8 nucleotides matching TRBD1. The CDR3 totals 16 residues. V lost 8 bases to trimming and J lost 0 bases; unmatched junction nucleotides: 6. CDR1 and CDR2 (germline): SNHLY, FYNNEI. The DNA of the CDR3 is TGTGCCAGCTCAAGGACAGGGTTCTCTGGGGCCAACGTCCTGACTTTC. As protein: CASSRTGFSGANVLTF.